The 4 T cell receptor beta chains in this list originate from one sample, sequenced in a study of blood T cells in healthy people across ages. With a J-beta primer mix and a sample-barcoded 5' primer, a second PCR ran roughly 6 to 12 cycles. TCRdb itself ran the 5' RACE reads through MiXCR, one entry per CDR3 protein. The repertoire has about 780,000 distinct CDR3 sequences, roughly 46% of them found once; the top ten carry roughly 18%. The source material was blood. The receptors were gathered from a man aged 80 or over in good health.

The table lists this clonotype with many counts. The CDR3 loop reads CASSLRPGGDTQYF. In nucleotides, the CDR3 is TGTGCCAGCAGCTTGAGGCCGGGGGGAGATACGCAGTATTTT. V is TRBV11-2 and J is TRBJ2-3; 7 bases align to TRBD2. The J segment lost 5 bases and the V segment lost 3 bases, leaving 5 bases of the junction unmatched. Germline V gene data show CDR1 as SGHAT and CDR2 as FQNNGV. The CDR3 contains 14 residues. Variable domain in full (rest from reference TRBV11-2 and TRBJ2-3): EAGVAQSPRYKIIEKRQSVAFWCNPISGHATLYWYQQILGQGPKLLIQFQNNGVVDDSQLPKDRFSAERLKGVDSTLKIQPAKLEDSAVYLCASSLRPGGDTQYFGPGTRLTVL.

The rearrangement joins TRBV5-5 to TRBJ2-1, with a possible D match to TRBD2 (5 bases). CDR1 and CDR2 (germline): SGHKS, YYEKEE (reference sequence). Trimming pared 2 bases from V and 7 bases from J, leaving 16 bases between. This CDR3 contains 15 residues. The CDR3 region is CASSFGRAHGNEQFF. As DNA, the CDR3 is TGTGCCAGCAGCTTTGGGCGGGCCCACGGTAATGAGCAGTTCTTC.

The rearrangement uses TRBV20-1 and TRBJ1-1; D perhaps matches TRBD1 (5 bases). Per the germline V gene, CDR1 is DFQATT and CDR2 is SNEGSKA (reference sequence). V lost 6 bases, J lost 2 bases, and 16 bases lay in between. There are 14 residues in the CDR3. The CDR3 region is CSAAAGDLNTEAFF. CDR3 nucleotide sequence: TGCAGTGCCGCAGCGGGGGACTTAAACACTGAAGCTTTCTTT.

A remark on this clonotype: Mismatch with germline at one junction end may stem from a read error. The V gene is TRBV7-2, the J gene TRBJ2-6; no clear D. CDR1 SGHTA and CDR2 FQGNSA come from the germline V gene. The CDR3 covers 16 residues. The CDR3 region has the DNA TGTGCCGGCAGCTTAAGTTTTGCCTCTGGGGCCAACGTCCTGACTTTC. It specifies CAGSLSFASGANVLTF.